This record looks at one T cell receptor (beta chain) sequence and its context. The data originate from a study of blood T cell repertoires in COVID-19. Across the study: T cells, B-cell-depleted T cells, or PBMCs provided the cDNA or gDNA that served as material.

Germline V CDR1 and CDR2: GTSNPN, SVGIG (reference sequence). The ends lost 7 bases at V and 4 bases at J; junction bases unmatched: 6. CDR3 length: 13 residues. Authors' analysis steps: Amplified reference gene primers provided the basis for estimating nucleated cell counts. Method: immunoSEQ multiplex PCR; TCRdb's copy keeps in-frame clones and lacks some. The DNA gave D and trimming, while V, J and clone size come from that table. The sample lists 170,000 or so clones, 70% to 85% occurring once. Living in 24 US areas, the participants were between 18 and 89 years of age. In Cohort 3, a recovered donor had either two negative PCRs, clearance, or symptom resolution.

The clonotype originates from a woman aged 50 to 60 who had recovered from COVID-19. Specimen: PBMCs or T cells enriched from blood (not recorded which). The chain has TRBV30 and TRBJ1-2; TRBD1 aligns across 10 bases. The CDR3 sequence: CAYTRDRGYGYTF. CDR3 DNA: TGTGCCTACACCCGGGACAGGGGCTATGGCTACACCTTC.